These 20 T cell receptor beta chains were all obtained from the same sample, sequenced in a study of cytomegalovirus exposure and HLA in healthy donors. The method was immunoSEQ multiplex PCR; TCRdb's version includes in-frame clones alone and lacks a portion of them. Altogether under 150,000 clones are present, 70% to 90% being singletons, with the ten largest covering around 6%. Sequenced: PBMCs. The receptor source for this set is a woman aged 18-35 years in good health and CMV-seropositive.

The CDR3 here is CASSGRGGGNQPQHF. CDR3 in DNA: TGTGCCAGCAGTGGACGGGGGGGTGGCAATCAGCCCCAGCATTTT. This chain connects TRBV6-5 to TRBJ1-5; possibly TRBD1 for D (5 bases). CDR1 and CDR2 from the germline V gene are MNHEY and SVGAGI. Trimming cost V 5 bases and J 2 bases, with 13 bases left between them. The CDR3 spans 15 residues.

V and J are TRBV7-9 and TRBJ1-2; 8 nucleotides line up with TRBD1. V was clipped by 0 bases and J by 6 bases; unmatched bases: 18. The germline V gene has CDR1 SEHNR and CDR2 FQNEAQ (reference sequence). The CDR3 sequence is 19 residues long. The CDR3 spells CASSLALIPQGASWNGYTF. The CDR3 region has the DNA TGTGCCAGCAGCTTAGCGCTAATCCCCCAGGGGGCTTCTTGGAATGGCTACACCTTC. Full variable domain (remainder filled in from reference TRBV7-9 and TRBJ1-2): DTGVSQNPRHKITKRGQNVTFRCDPISEHNRLYWYRQTLGQGPEFLTYFQNEAQLEKSRLLSDRFSAERPKGSFSTLEIQRTEQGDSAMYLCASSLALIPQGASWNGYTFGSGTRLTVV.

The chain links TRBV27 to TRBJ2-3; D is unresolved. With 0 bases removed from V and 2 bases from J, the gap between germline ends came to 6 bases. The CDR3 sequence is 14 residues long. CDR1 is MNHEY and CDR2 is SMNVEV in the germline V gene (reference sequence). CDR3 in amino acids: CASSLSLATDTQYF. The CDR3 DNA follows: TGTGCCAGCAGTTTATCTTTGGCCACAGATACGCAGTATTTT.

The DNA for the CDR3 is TGCAGCGTTAGACAGGGATTGGACACTGAAGCTTTCTTT. Its protein is CSVRQGLDTEAFF. V usage is TRBV29-1 and J usage is TRBJ1-1; 7 bases align to TRBD1. V shed 5 bases, J shed 3 bases, and the junction held 6 bases outside the gene matches. There are 13 residues in the CDR3. Germline loops: CDR1 SQVTM, CDR2 ANQGSEA.

This clone was observed a single time. The V gene is TRBV5-1, the J gene TRBJ1-1; 7 nucleotides align to TRBD1. The CDR3 runs to 14 residues. Looked up from germline, CDR1 is SGHRS and CDR2 is YFSETQ. J was trimmed by 0 bases and V by 4 bases; bases with no gene match: 3. The CDR3: CASSTRGLNTEAFF. The CDR3 coding sequence is TGCGCCAGCAGCACGAGGGGGCTGAACACTGAAGCTTTCTTT.

The V and J genes are TRBV7-2 and TRBJ1-6; TRBD1 matches 7 bases. Per germline, CDR1 SGHTA and CDR2 FQGNSA. This CDR3 comprises 15 residues. The V and J ends lost 5 bases and 3 bases, in that order; junction bases with no gene match: 4. The CDR3 spells CASSQGGFYNSPLHF. The DNA of the CDR3 is TGTGCCAGCAGCCAGGGGGGTTTCTATAATTCACCCCTCCACTTT. The whole variable domain, remainder taken from reference TRBV7-2 and TRBJ1-6, is GAGVSQSPSNKVTEKGKDVELRCDPISGHTALYWYRQSLGQGLEFLIYFQGNSAPDKSGLPSDRFSAERTGGSVSTLTIQRTQQEDSAVYLCASSQGGFYNSPLHFGNGTRLTVT.

The gene calls are TRBV5-1 and TRBJ2-2; the D gene is possibly TRBD2 (6 bases). The CDR3 is made up of 16 amino acids. Germline-derived CDR1 and CDR2 are SGHRS and YFSETQ. The germline V and J ends were trimmed by 0 bases and 2 bases, with 11 bases remaining between them. The CDR3 region is CASSLEGGVNTGELFF. For the CDR3, the DNA is TGCGCCAGCAGCTTGGAGGGCGGGGTCAACACCGGGGAGCTGTTTTTT.

The genes are TRBV12-5 and TRBJ2-7; TRBD2 matches at 12 bases. J was trimmed by 6 bases and V by 0 bases; bases with no gene match: 3. This CDR3 is 15 amino acids long. CDR1 LGHNT and CDR2 FRNRAP come from the germline V gene. In nucleotides, the CDR3 is TGTGCTAGTGGTTTGGTACTAGCGGGAGGCTCCGAGCAGTACTTC. Protein sequence: CASGLVLAGGSEQYF.

This clone has only one observation. The chain is built from TRBV9 and TRBJ1-5; D is uncertain. The CDR3 is 16 amino acids. Germline lookup yields CDR1 SGDLS and CDR2 YYNGEE. Trimming left V 3 bases short and J 3 bases short, with 16 bases between. This chain's CDR3 is CASSDLPSHINQPQHF. In DNA form, the CDR3 reads TGTGCCAGCAGCGACCTCCCCTCGCACATCAATCAGCCCCAGCATTTT.

CDR3 sequence reads: CASRRTDSNQPQHF. The CDR3 DNA follows: TGTGCCAGCCGACGGACAGATAGCAATCAGCCCCAGCATTTT. The chain carries TRBV9 and TRBJ1-5, with D possibly matching TRBD1 (6 bases). The CDR3 contains 14 residues. The germline V gene encodes CDR1 SGDLS and CDR2 YYNGEE. V was trimmed by 7 bases and J by 0 bases, leaving 11 bases between them. Variable domain in full (rest from reference TRBV9 and TRBJ1-5): DSGVTQTPKHLITATGQRVTLRCSPRSGDLSVYWYQQSLDQGLQFLIQYYNGEERAKGNILERFSAQQFPDLHSELNLSSLELGDSALYFCASRRTDSNQPQHFGDGTRLSIL.

The chain carries TRBV15 and TRBJ1-1; 12 bases align to TRBD1. This CDR3 is built from 15 residues. Germline loops: CDR1 LNHNV, CDR2 YYDKDF (reference sequence). V shed 7 bases, J shed 4 bases, and the junction held 7 bases outside the gene matches. The CDR3 DNA reads as TGTGCCACCAACAGGGACAGGGGGCGCAGCACTGAAGCTTTCTTT. Translating gives CATNRDRGRSTEAFF.

The rearrangement uses TRBV9 and TRBJ2-7; 8 bases align to TRBD2. Germline V lookup: CDR1 SGDLS, CDR2 YYNGEE. V shed 0 bases, J shed 4 bases, and the junction held 6 bases outside the gene matches. The CDR3 totals 15 residues. As DNA, the CDR3 is TGTGCCAGCAGCGTAGGACTAGCGAGACGTTACGAGCAGTACTTC. It translates to CASSVGLARRYEQYF.

The rearrangement uses TRBV5-1 and TRBJ2-6, with 7 bases lining up with TRBD1. Trimming removed 0 bases from V and 4 bases from J; junction bases left unmatched: 4. Germline CDR1 reads SGHRS; CDR2 reads YFSETQ. The CDR3 runs 16 residues. The CDR3 sequence is CASSLEGGSGANVLTF. In nucleotides, the CDR3 is TGCGCCAGCAGCTTGGAAGGGGGCTCCGGGGCCAACGTCCTGACTTTC.

V is TRBV5-4 and J is TRBJ2-3; D is ambiguous. V gave up 4 bases and J gave up 2 bases, with 14 bases separating them. This CDR3 comprises 15 residues. Germline lookup yields CDR1 SGHNT and CDR2 YYREEE (reference sequence). CDR3 loop: CASSPATLFTDTQYF. As DNA, the CDR3 is TGTGCCAGCAGCCCTGCCACTCTCTTCACAGATACGCAGTATTTT.

The rearrangement links TRBV4-1 to TRBJ2-4; possible D gene TRBD1, 5 bases. The V end was cut by 1 base, the J end by 8 bases, with 9 bases between. The V gene's germline CDR1 is MGHRA and CDR2 YSYEKL. This CDR3 has 13 amino acids. The CDR3 DNA reads TGCGCCAGCAGCCAAGTGGACAAGGACATTCAGTACTTC. Translating it yields CASSQVDKDIQYF.

This CDR3 is CASSWGPGTVNTEAFF. DNA for the CDR3: TGTGCCAGCAGCTGGGGACCCGGGACAGTGAACACTGAAGCTTTCTTT. The chain carries TRBV5-6 and TRBJ1-1; 7 bases fit TRBD1. Germline CDR1 is SGHDT and CDR2 is YYEEEE. The length of the CDR3 is 16 residues. J lost 0 bases, V lost 3 bases, and 8 bases had no gene match.

J is TRBJ2-6 and V is TRBV4-3; 7 nucleotides agree with TRBD2. The CDR3 runs to 17 residues. V was pared by 0 bases and J by 0 bases, with 2 bases of the junction left unmatched. Germline lookup yields CDR1 LGHNA and CDR2 YSLEER. The CDR3 spells CASSQEGEGSGANVLTF. The CDR3 nucleotides are TGCGCCAGCAGCCAAGAGGGGGAGGGCTCTGGGGCCAACGTCCTGACTTTC.

The CDR3, as DNA: TGTGCCACCAGCAGAGGGGGCGCCTCCTACGAGCAGTACTTC. As protein: CATSRGGASYEQYF. The chain uses TRBV15 and TRBJ2-7; maybe TRBD1 (5 bases). V gave up 1 base and J gave up 0 bases, with 7 bases separating them. In germline, CDR1 is LNHNV, CDR2 YYDKDF (reference sequence). The CDR3 has 14 residues.

V and J are TRBV5-1 and TRBJ2-5; TRBD2 agrees at 7 bases. CDR1 and CDR2 (germline): SGHRS, YFSETQ. This CDR3 contains 14 residues. V shed 5 bases, J shed 5 bases, and the junction held 9 bases outside the gene matches. The CDR3 DNA sequence: TGCGCCAGCAGTGGGGGGGGAGTCGGGGAGACCCAGTACTTC. Amino acids: CASSGGGVGETQYF.

The chain links TRBV6-1 to TRBJ1-5; D remains unclear. The CDR3 loop spans 13 amino acids. The germline V gene has CDR1 MNHNS and CDR2 SASEGT. The V and J ends lost 4 bases and 3 bases respectively, with 7 bases between them. The CDR3 reads CASSGENNQPQHF. Here the CDR3 DNA reads TGTGCCAGCAGTGGGGAGAACAATCAGCCCCAGCATTTT.